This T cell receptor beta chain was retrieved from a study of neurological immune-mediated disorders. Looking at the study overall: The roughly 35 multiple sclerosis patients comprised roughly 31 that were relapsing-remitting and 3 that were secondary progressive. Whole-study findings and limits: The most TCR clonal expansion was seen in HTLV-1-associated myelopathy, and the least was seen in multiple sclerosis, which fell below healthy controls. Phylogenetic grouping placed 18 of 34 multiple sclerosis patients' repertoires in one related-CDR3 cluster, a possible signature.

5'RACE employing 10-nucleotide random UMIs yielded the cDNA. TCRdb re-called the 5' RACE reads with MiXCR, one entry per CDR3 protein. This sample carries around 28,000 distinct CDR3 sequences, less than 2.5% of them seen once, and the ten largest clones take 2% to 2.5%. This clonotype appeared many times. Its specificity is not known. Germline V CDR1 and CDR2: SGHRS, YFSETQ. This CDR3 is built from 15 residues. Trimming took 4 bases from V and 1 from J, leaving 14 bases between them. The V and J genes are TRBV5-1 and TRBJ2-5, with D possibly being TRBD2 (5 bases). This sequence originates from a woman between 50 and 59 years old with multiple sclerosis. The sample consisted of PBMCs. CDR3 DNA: TGCGCCAGCAGCCACGGACGGGGATCCCAAGAGACCCAGTACTTC. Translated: CASSHGRGSQETQYF.